The 10 T cell receptor beta chains below come from one sample, sequenced in a study of identical twins. In TCRdb, the 5' RACE reads were re-called with MiXCR into one record per CDR3 protein. The data show a few hundred thousand distinct CDR3 sequences, with roughly 12% seen just once and around 4% held by the top ten. The sample was also linked to a second study, of yellow fever vaccine responses in identical twins.

The sequencing input was memory (CD45RO+) T cells sorted from blood. The receptors here all came from a woman aged 18-29 years in good health.

The chain carries TRBV6-1 and TRBJ2-1; 10 nucleotides match TRBD1. In germline, CDR1 is MNHNS, CDR2 SASEGT. CDR3 length: 16 amino acids. J gave up 4 bases and V 4 bases, and 7 bases lay outside the gene matches. Here the CDR3 DNA reads TGTGCCAGCAGTGCGACAGGGGGCGGCATGTACAATGAGCAGTTCTTC. It is translated as CASSATGGGMYNEQFF.

This chain uses TRBV28 with TRBJ1-1, with 7 bases lining up with TRBD1. V shed 7 bases, J shed 0 bases, and the junction held 2 bases outside the gene matches. This CDR3 is built from 13 residues. Germline-derived CDR1 and CDR2 are MDHEN and SYDVKM. CDR3 protein: CASTQGVNTEAFF. DNA for the CDR3: TGTGCCAGCACTCAGGGGGTGAACACTGAAGCTTTCTTT.

This clonotype was seen repeatedly, ten times or more. The chain uses TRBV29-1 and TRBJ2-4, with D perhaps matching TRBD1 (5 bases). CDR3 length: 15 residues. Germline CDR1 and CDR2: SQVTM and ANQGSEA. With 4 bases removed from V and 4 bases from J, the gap between germline ends came to 17 bases. The CDR3 DNA reads as TGCAGCGTTGTGGACACTCGTGTTTCGAAAAACATTCAGTACTTC. Protein sequence: CSVVDTRVSKNIQYF.

This clonotype was counted a few times. This chain links TRBV4-2 with TRBJ2-1, with TRBD2 matching over 10 bases. V lost 1 base to trimming and J lost 4 bases; unmatched junction nucleotides: 7. Germline V gene data show CDR1 as LGHNA and CDR2 as YNFKEQ. This CDR3 has 17 residues. The CDR3 loop reads CASSQGSTSGPYNEQFF. CDR3 bases: TGTGCCAGCAGCCAAGGGTCGACTAGCGGGCCTTACAATGAGCAGTTCTTC.

The V call is TRBV5-1, the J call TRBJ2-5, with D maybe TRBD2 (7 bases). Germline V gives CDR1 SGHRS, CDR2 YFSETQ. The length of the CDR3 is 15 residues. V lost 3 bases to trimming and J lost 5 bases, with 17 bases between them. The CDR3 protein is CASSSQGRGSETQYF. DNA for the CDR3: TGCGCCAGCAGCTCTCAGGGGCGGGGGTCGGAGACCCAGTACTTC.

This sequence joins TRBV5-1 and TRBJ2-7; D perhaps matches TRBD1 (6 bases). Between the trimmed V and J ends, which lost 0 bases and 3 bases, there was a span of 10 bases. Germline loops: CDR1 SGHRS, CDR2 YFSETQ. The CDR3 has 14 residues. DNA for the CDR3: TGCGCCAGCAGCTTGGAGTCCAGGGGCTACGAGCAGTACTTC. This translates into CASSLESRGYEQYF.

CDR3 DNA sequence: TGCGCCAGCAGCTTGGTAGCGGGAGTTGACACCGGGGAGCTGTTTTTT. It is translated as CASSLVAGVDTGELFF. The V gene is TRBV5-1, the J gene TRBJ2-2, with TRBD2 identical over 9 bases. The length of the CDR3 is 16 residues. Losses at the gene ends were 0 bases for V and 3 bases for J; bases not matched to a gene: 3. Germline-derived CDR1 and CDR2 are SGHRS and YFSETQ.

This clonotype occurred many times. The chain uses TRBV20-1 and TRBJ1-5; TRBD1 matches 9 bases. CDR1 DFQATT and CDR2 SNEGSKA come from the germline V gene (reference sequence). The J segment lost 3 bases and the V segment lost 0 bases, leaving 6 bases of the junction unmatched. This CDR3 has 16 residues. The CDR3 nucleotides are TGCAGTGCTAGAGATCCGGACAGGGGACACAATCAGCCCCAGCATTTT. Encoded protein: CSARDPDRGHNQPQHF.

Points on this clonotype: One end of the junction is discordant with germline, which a read error may explain. The rearrangement links TRBV4-2 to TRBJ2-2; D might be TRBD2 (7 bases). Germline CDR1 and CDR2: LGHNA and YNFKEQ. The CDR3 totals 18 residues. Written as DNA, the CDR3 is TGTGCCAGCTGCCAGAGAGAAGGGGGGGCGCACGGAACCGGGGAGCTGTTTTTT. It translates to CASCQREGGAHGTGELFF.

V gene TRBV7-9 combines with J gene TRBJ2-3; TRBD2 aligns across 11 bases. CDR1 and CDR2 (germline): SEHNR, FQNEAQ (reference sequence). This CDR3 spans 16 amino acids. J gave up 0 bases and V 4 bases, and 3 bases lay outside the gene matches. The CDR3 region has the DNA TGTGCCAGCAGCTCGACTAGCGGGGAAAGCACAGATACGCAGTATTTT. Amino acid sequence: CASSSTSGESTDTQYF.